This T cell receptor beta chain was documented in a study of T cell responses to AZD1222 COVID-19 vaccine. Study-wide context: Pooling of second doses given at about 4 or about 12 weeks was done. Study-level results: A mostly white British donor set with more females was recruited, and clonal diversity was possibly underestimated. Repertoire samples came only from after the peak T cell response. CD4 TCRs linked to vaccination spanned spike, dominating at 160-218 and 743-854.

Using immunoSEQ multiplex PCR, the repertoire was profiled, and TCRdb retains in-frame clones only, with some absent. The data contain some 180,000 clones, 70% to 90% of them singletons. With respect to this clone: Its antigen is still unknown.

Germline V lookup: CDR1 LNHDA, CDR2 SQIVND (reference sequence). V was cut by 7 bases and J by 0 bases, with 4 bases left in between. The CDR3 spans 13 residues. The rearrangement uses TRBV19 and TRBJ2-6; D unclear. This TCR was sampled from an adult in good health. Sequenced here: peripheral blood, sampled on day 0 of AZD1222 vaccination. CDR3 coding DNA: TGTGCCAGTAAAGACTCTGGGGCCAACGTCCTGACTTTC. Residues: CASKDSGANVLTF.